The TCR beta chain described here comes from a study of cytomegalovirus exposure and HLA in healthy donors. Overall study findings and caveats: Overall, roughly 150 TCR beta chains were annotated as cytomegalovirus-associated.

Looked up from germline, CDR1 is SQVTM and CDR2 is ANQGSEA. V lost 4 bases, J lost 1 base, and 10 bases stayed unmatched. The CDR3 has 17 amino acids. The primer mix had 60 Vbeta and 13 Jbeta primers. Assay: immunoSEQ multiplex PCR; the TCRdb copy retains only in-frame clones and omits some. The sample has roughly 120,000 clones, over 60% seen once. Comment on this clone: No antigen is known for it.

Sequenced material: PBMCs. The rearrangement joins TRBV29-1 to TRBJ2-2; 9 nucleotides match TRBD1. The TCR comes from an older woman in good health and CMV-seropositive. The CDR3 reads CSVVQGQGSRNTGELFF. The DNA of the CDR3 is TGCAGCGTTGTTCAGGGACAGGGTTCTCGGAACACCGGGGAGCTGTTTTTT.